Given below is one T cell receptor beta chain in context. Its specificity is not known. Repertoires were generated with immunoSEQ multiplex PCR, while TCRdb's copy carries only in-frame clones and drops some. The table has 150,000 to 200,000 clones, 90% to 95% seen once; the top ten hold more than 0.8%. The data were taken from a study of T cell responses to AZD1222 COVID-19 vaccine. Overall study results and limits: Sampling captured repertoires only after the peak T cell response. Dominant at 160-218 and 743-854, vaccine-associated CD4 TCRs also spanned spike. Two AZD1222 doses significantly raised spike-specific TCR breadth and depth over controls.

The CDR3 length is 14 residues. The germline V gene encodes CDR1 MNHEY and CDR2 SMNVEV (reference sequence). V trimming: 2 bases; J trimming: 6 bases; junction bases outside the gene matches: 6. The sample in question was peripheral blood, obtained on day 0 of AZD1222 vaccination. The rearrangement links TRBV27 to TRBJ2-7, with 8 bases that match TRBD1. This clonotype was sampled from an adult in good health. As DNA, the CDR3 is TGTGCCAGCAGTTTAGGTCAGGGGGCGGGCGAGCAGTACTTC. Amino acid sequence: CASSLGQGAGEQYF.